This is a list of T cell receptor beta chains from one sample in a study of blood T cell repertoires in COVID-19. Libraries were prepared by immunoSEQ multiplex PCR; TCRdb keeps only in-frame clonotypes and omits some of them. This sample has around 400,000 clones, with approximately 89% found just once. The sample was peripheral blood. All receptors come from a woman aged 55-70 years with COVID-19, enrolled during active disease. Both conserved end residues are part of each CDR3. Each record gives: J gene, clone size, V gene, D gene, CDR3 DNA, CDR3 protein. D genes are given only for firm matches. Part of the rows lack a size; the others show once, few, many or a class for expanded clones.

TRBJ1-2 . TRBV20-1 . TGCAGTGCTAGAGATGGAGGAGGCTACACCTTC CSARDGGGYTF
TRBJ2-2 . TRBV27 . TGTGCCAGCACCCGGACCTTAACAGGTGAAATCACCGGGGAGCTGTTTTTT CASTRTLTGEITGELFF
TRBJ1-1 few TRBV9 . TGTGCCAGCAGCGTAGGAAACAGGAACACTGAAGCTTTCTTT CASSVGNRNTEAFF
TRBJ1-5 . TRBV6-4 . TGTGCCAGCAGTTCAGAGGGCAATCAGCCCCAGCATTTT CASSSEGNQPQHF
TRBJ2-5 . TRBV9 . TGTGCCAGCAGCCTCTCAGGGTTAGAGACCCAGTACTTC CASSLSGLETQYF
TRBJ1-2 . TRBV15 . TGTGCCACCAGCAGAGGGACTATGGGACCGGGACACACCTTC CATSRGTMGPGHTF
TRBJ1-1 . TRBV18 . TGTGCCAGCTCCCTAAATTCAGGGCTGGAAGCTTTCTTT CASSLNSGLEAFF
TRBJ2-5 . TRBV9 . TGTGCCAGCAGCGTAAGGTTGCGGGAGACCCAGTACTTC CASSVRLRETQYF
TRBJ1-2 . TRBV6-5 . TGTGCCAGCCGAGATCCACGGGGGGTTAACTATGGCTACACCTTC CASRDPRGVNYGYTF
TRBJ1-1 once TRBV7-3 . TGTGCCAGCAGCTCCCTAACAGGTGAAGCTTTCTTT CASSSLTGEAFF
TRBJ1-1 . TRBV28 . TGTGCCAGCAGTCGGGGGGGACCCATGAACACTGAAGCTTTCTTT CASSRGGPMNTEAFF
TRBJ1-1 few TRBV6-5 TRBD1 TGTGCCAGCAGACAGGGGGGGAGCACTGAAGCTTTCTTT CASRQGGSTEAFF
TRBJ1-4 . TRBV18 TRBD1 TGTGCCAGCTCACCGAGGGGGCCGGGTGAAAAACTGTTTTTT CASSPRGPGEKLFF
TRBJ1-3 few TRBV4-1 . TGCGCCAGCAGCAACCCCGGGACACGGGGAAACACCATATATTTT CASSNPGTRGNTIYF
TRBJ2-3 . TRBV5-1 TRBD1 TGCGCCAGCAGCTTGGGGAGCCCCCGGGACAGGGTCGCAGATACGCAGTATTTT CASSLGSPRDRVADTQYF
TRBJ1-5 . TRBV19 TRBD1 TGTGCCAGTAGTATAGGTGAAGGGGGCCAGCCCCAGCATTTT CASSIGEGGQPQHF
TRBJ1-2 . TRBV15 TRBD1 TGTGCCACCAGCAGACAGGGGGGCTGGGGCTACACCTTC CATSRQGGWGYTF
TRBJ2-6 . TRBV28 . TGTGCCAGCAATACAGGGCCAGGGGGGCCCAACGTCCTGACTTTC CASNTGPGGPNVLTF
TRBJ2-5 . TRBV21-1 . TGTGCCAGCAGCACATCAGGACAGGCTCAAGAGACCCAGTACTTC CASSTSGQAQETQYF
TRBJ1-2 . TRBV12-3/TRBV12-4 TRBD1 TGTGCCAGCCAGGGGGGTCCCTATGGCTACACCTTC CASQGGPYGYTF
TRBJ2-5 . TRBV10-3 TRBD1 TGTGCCATCAGTTTGGACAGGGGCCAAGAGACCCAGTACTTC CAISLDRGQETQYF
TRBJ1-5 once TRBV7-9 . TGTGCCAGCAGCTTAGCAGGCTCACGGGGTAATCAGCCCCAGCATTTT CASSLAGSRGNQPQHF
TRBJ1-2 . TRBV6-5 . TGTGCCAGCAGTTATGCGCTGGGCCCTCTTAACTATGGCTACACCTTC CASSYALGPLNYGYTF